This T cell receptor (beta chain) was recorded in a study of blood T cell repertoires in COVID-19. Study information: The cDNA or gDNA used as material had been derived from T cells, B-cell-depleted T cells, or PBMCs.

As handled by the study authors: Amplification with reference gene primers provided the estimates of nucleated cell counts. Clones were read by immunoSEQ multiplex PCR, and TCRdb kept only the in-frame ones, dropping some. V, J and clone size derive from that table, while D and trimming were established from the DNA sequence. Of tens of thousands of clones in the sample, 78% are singletons; the top ten hold roughly 16%. The TCR was taken from a human donor in a cohort sampled during active COVID-19. Source material: peripheral blood.

CDR3 region: CASSQGRNTGELFF. The CDR3 DNA reads TGTGCCAGCAGCCAGGGGAGAAACACCGGGGAGCTGTTTTTT. The V and J genes are TRBV6-4 and TRBJ2-2; D might be TRBD1 (6 bases). The germline V gene has CDR1 MRHNA and CDR2 SNTAGT. The CDR3 sequence is 14 residues long. The V end was cut by 6 bases, the J end by 2 bases, with 10 bases between.